This T cell receptor beta chain was identified in a study of CD8+ T cells in alopecia areata. Overall study: Dosing with tofacitinib proceeded for 6 to 18 months, followed by 6 months off drug.

The CDR3 contains 16 residues. Trimming pared 0 bases from V and 2 bases from J, leaving 13 bases between. Germline CDR1 reads MNHEY; CDR2 reads SVGAGI. Extracted RNA was reverse transcribed, and the resulting cDNA served as sequencing template. Some clones are missing from TCRdb's copy, which holds only in-frame ones; the method was immunoSEQ multiplex PCR. The table lists about 150,000 clones, around 47% of them singletons. The sequence was collected from a human donor with alopecia areata. The sample was CD4+ T cells sorted from blood. The chain uses TRBV6-5 and TRBJ1-2; tentative D call: TRBD1 (6 bases). The CDR3: CASSYSWTALNYGYTF. The CDR3 nucleotides read TGTGCCAGCAGTTACTCTTGGACAGCCTTAAACTATGGCTACACCTTC.